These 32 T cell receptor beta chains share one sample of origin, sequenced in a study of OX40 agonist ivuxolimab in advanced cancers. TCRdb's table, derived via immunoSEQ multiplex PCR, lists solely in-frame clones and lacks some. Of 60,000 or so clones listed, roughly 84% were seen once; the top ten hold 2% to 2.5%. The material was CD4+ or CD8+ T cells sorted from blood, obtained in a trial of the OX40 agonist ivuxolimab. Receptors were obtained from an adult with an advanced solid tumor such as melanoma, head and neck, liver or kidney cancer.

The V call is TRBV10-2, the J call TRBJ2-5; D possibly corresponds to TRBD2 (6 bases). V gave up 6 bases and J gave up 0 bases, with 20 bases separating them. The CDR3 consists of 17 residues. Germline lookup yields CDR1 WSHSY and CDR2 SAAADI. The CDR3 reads CASRPGERNSHQETQYF. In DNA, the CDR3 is TGCGCCAGCAGACCGGGGGAGAGGAACAGCCACCAAGAGACCCAGTACTTC.

This CDR3 is CASSQGRVSYGYTF. The DNA of the CDR3 is TGCGCCAGCAGCCAGGGGAGGGTTTCCTATGGCTACACCTTC. This sequence joins TRBV4-3 and TRBJ1-2; no firm D call. Germline V gives CDR1 LGHNA, CDR2 YSLEER. The CDR3 runs to 14 residues. V was shortened by 3 bases and J by 4 bases, with 12 bases between the two germline ends.

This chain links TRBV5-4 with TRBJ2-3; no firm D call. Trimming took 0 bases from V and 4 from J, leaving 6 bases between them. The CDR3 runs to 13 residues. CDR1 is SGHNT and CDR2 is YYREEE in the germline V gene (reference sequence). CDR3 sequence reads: CASSLGLADTQYF. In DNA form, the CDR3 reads TGTGCCAGCAGCTTGGGGCTTGCAGATACGCAGTATTTT. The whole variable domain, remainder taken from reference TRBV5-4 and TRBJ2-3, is ETGVTQSPTHLIKTRGQQVTLRCSSQSGHNTVSWYQQALGQGPQFIFQYYREEENGRGNFPPRFSGLQFPNYSSELNVNALELDDSALYLCASSLGLADTQYFGPGTRLTVL.

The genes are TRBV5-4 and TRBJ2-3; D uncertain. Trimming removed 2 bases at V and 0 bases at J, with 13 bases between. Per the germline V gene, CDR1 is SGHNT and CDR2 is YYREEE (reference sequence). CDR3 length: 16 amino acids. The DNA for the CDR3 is TGTGCCAGCAGCTTACTGGCTGCAACTAGCACAGATACGCAGTATTTT. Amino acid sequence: CASSLLAATSTDTQYF.

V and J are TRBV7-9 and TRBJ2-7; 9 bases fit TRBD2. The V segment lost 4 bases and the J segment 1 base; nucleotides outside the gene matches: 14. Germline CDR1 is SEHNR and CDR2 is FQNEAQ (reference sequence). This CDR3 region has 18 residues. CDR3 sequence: CASSSLAQTSGISYEQYF. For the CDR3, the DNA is TGTGCCAGCAGCTCCCTAGCACAGACTAGCGGAATTTCCTACGAGCAGTACTTC.

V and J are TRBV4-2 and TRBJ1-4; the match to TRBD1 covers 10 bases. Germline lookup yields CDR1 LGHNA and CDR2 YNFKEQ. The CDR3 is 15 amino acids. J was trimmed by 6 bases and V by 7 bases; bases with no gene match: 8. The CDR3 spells CASTLQTGGDEKLFF. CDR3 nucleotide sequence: TGTGCCAGCACCCTACAGACAGGGGGCGATGAAAAACTGTTTTTT.

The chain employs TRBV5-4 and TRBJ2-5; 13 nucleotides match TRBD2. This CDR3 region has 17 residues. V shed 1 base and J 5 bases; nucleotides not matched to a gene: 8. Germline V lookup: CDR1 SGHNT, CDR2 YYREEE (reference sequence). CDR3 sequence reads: CASSLRLAGGSFETQYF. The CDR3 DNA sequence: TGTGCCAGCAGCTTGCGACTAGCGGGGGGCTCCTTCGAGACCCAGTACTTC. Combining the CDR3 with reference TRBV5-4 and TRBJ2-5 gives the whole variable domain ETGVTQSPTHLIKTRGQQVTLRCSSQSGHNTVSWYQQALGQGPQFIFQYYREEENGRGNFPPRFSGLQFPNYSSELNVNALELDDSALYLCASSLRLAGGSFETQYFGPGTRLLVL.

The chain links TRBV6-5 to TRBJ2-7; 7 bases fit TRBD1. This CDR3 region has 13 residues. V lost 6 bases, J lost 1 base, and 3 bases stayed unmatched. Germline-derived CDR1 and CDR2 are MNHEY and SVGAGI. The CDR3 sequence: CASRMTGSYEQYF. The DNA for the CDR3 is TGTGCCAGCAGGATGACAGGGTCCTACGAGCAGTACTTC.

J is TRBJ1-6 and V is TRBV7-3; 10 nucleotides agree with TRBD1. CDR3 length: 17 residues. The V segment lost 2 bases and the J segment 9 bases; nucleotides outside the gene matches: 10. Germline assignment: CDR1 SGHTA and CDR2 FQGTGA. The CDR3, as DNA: TGTGCCAGCAGCTTAGGGGAGGTGACAGGGGGCGGTTCACCCCTCCACTTT. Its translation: CASSLGEVTGGGSPLHF.

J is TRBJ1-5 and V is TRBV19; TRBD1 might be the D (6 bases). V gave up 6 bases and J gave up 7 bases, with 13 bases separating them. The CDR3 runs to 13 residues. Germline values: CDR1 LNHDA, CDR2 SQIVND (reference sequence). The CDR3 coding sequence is TGTGCCAGTAGACAGGGTGGGAACCAGCCCCAGCATTTT. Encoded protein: CASRQGGNQPQHF.

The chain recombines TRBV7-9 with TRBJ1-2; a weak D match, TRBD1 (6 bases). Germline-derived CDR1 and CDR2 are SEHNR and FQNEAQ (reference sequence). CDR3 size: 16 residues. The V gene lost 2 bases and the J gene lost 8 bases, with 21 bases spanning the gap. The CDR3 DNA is TGTGCCAGCAGCTTAATGTCGTGGGCAGGGGAAAACGGCTACACCTTC. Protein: CASSLMSWAGENGYTF.

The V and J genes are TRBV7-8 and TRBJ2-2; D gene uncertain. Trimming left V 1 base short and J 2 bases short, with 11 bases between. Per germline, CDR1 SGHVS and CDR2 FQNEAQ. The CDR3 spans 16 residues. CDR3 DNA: TGTGCCAGCAGCTTAGTTTGGGCATTAAACACCGGGGAGCTGTTTTTT. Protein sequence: CASSLVWALNTGELFF.

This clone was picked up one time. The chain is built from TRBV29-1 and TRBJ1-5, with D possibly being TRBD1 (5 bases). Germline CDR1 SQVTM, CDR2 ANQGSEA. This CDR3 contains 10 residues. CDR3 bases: TGCAGGGGCAGGGTTTATCCCCAGCATTTT. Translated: CRGRVYPQHF.

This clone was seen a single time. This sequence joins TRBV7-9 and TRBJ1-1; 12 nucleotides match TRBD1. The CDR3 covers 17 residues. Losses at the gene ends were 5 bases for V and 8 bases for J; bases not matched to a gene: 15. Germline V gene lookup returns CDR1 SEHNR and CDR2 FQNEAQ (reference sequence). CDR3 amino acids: CASSPRDRGRTGSEAFF. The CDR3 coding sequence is TGTGCCAGCAGCCCACGGGACAGGGGGCGAACCGGTTCGGAAGCTTTCTTT.

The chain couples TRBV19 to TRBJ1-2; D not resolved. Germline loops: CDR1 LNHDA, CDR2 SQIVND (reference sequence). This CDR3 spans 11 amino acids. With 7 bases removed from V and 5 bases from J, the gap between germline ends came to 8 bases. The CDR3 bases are TGTGCCAGTAACCAGTTTTATGGCTACACCTTC. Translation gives CASNQFYGYTF.

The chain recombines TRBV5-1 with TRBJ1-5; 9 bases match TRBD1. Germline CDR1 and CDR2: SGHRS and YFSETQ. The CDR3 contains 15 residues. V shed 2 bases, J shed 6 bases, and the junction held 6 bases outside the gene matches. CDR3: CASSLTGTGSQPQHF. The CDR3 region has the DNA TGCGCCAGCAGCTTAACCGGGACAGGGAGTCAGCCCCAGCATTTT.

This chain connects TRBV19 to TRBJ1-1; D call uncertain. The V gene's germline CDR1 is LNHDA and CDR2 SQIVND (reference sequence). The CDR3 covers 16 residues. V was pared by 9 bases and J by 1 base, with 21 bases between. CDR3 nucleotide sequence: TGTGCCAGCTCGTGGCAGGTGGCAATTACGAACACTGAAGCTTTCTTT. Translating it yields CASSWQVAITNTEAFF.

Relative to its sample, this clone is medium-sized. In DNA form, the CDR3 reads TGTGCCAGCAGTGACTTTGGGGGGCGAAGAACTGAAGCTTTCTTT. This codes for CASSDFGGRRTEAFF. This chain joins TRBV25-1 and TRBJ1-1; the D gene is possibly TRBD1 (6 bases). Per germline, CDR1 MGHDK and CDR2 SYGVNS. CDR3 length: 15 residues. Trimming took off 3 bases at V and 5 bases at J, with 16 bases between the two ends. Full variable domain (rest looked up from reference TRBV25-1 and TRBJ1-1): EADIYQTPRYLVIGTGKKITLECSQTMGHDKMYWYQQDPGMELHLIHYSYGVNSTEKGDLSSESTVSRIRTEHFPLTLESARPSHTSQYLCASSDFGGRRTEAFFGQGTRLTVV.

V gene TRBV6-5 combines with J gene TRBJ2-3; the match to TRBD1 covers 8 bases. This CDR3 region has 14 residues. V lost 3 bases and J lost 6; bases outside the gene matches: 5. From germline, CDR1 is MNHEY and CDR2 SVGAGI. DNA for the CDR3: TGTGCCAGCAGTTATGGGACAGGACGCGATACGCAGTATTTT. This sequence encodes CASSYGTGRDTQYF.

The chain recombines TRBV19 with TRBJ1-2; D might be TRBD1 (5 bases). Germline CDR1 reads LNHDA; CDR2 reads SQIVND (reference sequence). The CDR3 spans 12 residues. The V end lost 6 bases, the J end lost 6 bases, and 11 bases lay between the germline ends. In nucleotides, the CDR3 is TGTGCCAGTAGATCGGGGGATAATGGCTACACCTTC. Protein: CASRSGDNGYTF.

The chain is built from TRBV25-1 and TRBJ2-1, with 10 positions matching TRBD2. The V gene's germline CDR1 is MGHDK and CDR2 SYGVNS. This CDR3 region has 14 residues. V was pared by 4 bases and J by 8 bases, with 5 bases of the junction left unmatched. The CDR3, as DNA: TGTGCCAGCAGTGTCAGCGGGGGGGTAGATGAGCAGTTCTTC. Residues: CASSVSGGVDEQFF. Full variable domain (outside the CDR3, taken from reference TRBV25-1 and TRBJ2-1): EADIYQTPRYLVIGTGKKITLECSQTMGHDKMYWYQQDPGMELHLIHYSYGVNSTEKGDLSSESTVSRIRTEHFPLTLESARPSHTSQYLCASSVSGGVDEQFFGPGTRLTVL.

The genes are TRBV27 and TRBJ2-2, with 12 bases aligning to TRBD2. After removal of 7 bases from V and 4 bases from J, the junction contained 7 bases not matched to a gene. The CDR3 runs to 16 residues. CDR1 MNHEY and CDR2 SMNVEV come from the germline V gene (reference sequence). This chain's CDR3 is CASKLLAGGVTGELFF. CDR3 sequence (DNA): TGTGCCAGCAAACTACTAGCGGGGGGAGTCACCGGGGAGCTGTTTTTT.

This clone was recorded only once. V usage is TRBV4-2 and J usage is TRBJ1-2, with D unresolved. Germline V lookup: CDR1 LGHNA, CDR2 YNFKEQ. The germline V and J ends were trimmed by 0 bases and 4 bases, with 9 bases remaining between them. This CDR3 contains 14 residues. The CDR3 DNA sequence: TGTGCCAGCAGCCAAGATGACCGGGCCTATGGCTACACCTTC. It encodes CASSQDDRAYGYTF.

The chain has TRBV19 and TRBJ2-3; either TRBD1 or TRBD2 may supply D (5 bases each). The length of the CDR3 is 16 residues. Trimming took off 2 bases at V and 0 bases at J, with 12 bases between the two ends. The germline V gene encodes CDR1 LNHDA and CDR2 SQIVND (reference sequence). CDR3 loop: CASSISPGSSTDTQYF. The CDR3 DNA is TGTGCCAGTAGTATATCCCCAGGGAGTAGCACAGATACGCAGTATTTT.

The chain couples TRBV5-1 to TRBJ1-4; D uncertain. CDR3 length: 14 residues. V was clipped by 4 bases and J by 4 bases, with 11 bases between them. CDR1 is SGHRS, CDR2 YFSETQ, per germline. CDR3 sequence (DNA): TGCGCCAGCAGCCGAGCGTCGGGTAATGAAAAACTGTTTTTT. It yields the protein CASSRASGNEKLFF.

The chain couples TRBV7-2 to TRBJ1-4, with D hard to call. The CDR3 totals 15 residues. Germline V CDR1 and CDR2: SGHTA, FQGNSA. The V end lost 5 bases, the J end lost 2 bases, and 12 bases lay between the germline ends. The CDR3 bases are TGTGCCAGCAGCCCTAGGGCCGTTACTAATGAAAAACTGTTTTTT. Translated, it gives CASSPRAVTNEKLFF. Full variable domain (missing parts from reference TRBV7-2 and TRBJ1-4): GAGVSQSPSNKVTEKGKDVELRCDPISGHTALYWYRQSLGQGLEFLIYFQGNSAPDKSGLPSDRFSAERTGGSVSTLTIQRTQQEDSAVYLCASSPRAVTNEKLFFGSGTQLSVL.

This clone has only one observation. The CDR3 reads CASSVGAGGTGEQFF. DNA of the CDR3: TGTGCCAGCAGCGTAGGGGCAGGGGGGACGGGTGAGCAGTTCTTC. The chain has TRBV9 and TRBJ2-1; TRBD1 might be the D (7 bases). Trimming stripped 0 bases from V and 9 bases from J, with 16 bases between. Germline V lookup: CDR1 SGDLS, CDR2 YYNGEE. This CDR3 has 15 residues.

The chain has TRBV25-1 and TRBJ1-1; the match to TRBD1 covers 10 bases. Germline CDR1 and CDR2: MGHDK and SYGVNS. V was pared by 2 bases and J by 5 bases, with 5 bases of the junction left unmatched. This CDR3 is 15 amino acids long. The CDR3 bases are TGTGCCAGCAGTGAAAGGGACAGGGGAAGAACTGAAGCTTTCTTT. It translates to CASSERDRGRTEAFF.

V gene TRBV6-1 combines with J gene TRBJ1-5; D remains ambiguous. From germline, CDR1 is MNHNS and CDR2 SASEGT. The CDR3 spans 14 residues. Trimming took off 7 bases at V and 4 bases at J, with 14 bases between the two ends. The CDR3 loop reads CASTTSRFNQPQHF. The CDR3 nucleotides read TGTGCCAGCACTACTTCGAGGTTTAATCAGCCCCAGCATTTT.

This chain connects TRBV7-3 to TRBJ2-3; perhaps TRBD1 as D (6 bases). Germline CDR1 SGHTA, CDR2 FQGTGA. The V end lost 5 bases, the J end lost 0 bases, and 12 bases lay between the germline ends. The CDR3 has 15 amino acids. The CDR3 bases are TGTGCCAGCAGCCCCCACGGACAGAGCACAGATACGCAGTATTTT. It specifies CASSPHGQSTDTQYF.

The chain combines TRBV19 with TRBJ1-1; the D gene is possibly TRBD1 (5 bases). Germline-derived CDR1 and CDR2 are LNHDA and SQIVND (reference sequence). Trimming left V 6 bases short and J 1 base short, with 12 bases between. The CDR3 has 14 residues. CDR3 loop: CASRQKDRNTEAFF. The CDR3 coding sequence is TGTGCCAGTAGACAAAAAGACAGGAACACTGAAGCTTTCTTT.

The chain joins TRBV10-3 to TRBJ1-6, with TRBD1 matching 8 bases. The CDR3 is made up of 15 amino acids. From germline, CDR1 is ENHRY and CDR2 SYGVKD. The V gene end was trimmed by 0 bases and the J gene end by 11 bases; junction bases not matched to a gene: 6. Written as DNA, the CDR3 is TGTGCCATCAGTGAGTCGGGAGGGACAGGAACACCCCTCCACTTT. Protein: CAISESGGTGTPLHF.